This TCR beta chain is drawn from a study of monozygotic twins with cystic fibrosis. TCRdb's table, derived via immunoSEQ multiplex PCR, lists solely in-frame clones and lacks some. The table lists approximately 36,000 clones, under 95% of them singletons. The length of the CDR3 is 14 residues. Germline V gene sequence: CDR1 MNHEY, CDR2 SVGAGI. The V gene lost 6 bases and the J gene lost 1 base, with 9 bases spanning the gap. V and J are TRBV6-5 and TRBJ2-2; tentatively, D is TRBD1 (5 bases). The sample comprised blood. This sequence was found in a boy between 2 and 10 years old with cystic fibrosis. The CDR3 loop is CASRITGNTGELFF. CDR3 nucleotides: TGTGCCAGCAGGATTACAGGGAACACCGGGGAGCTGTTTTTT.